This passage covers 11 T cell receptor beta chains from one sample sequenced in a study of graft-versus-host responses after intestinal transplantation. Graft-derived tissue was subjected to processing to liberate intraepithelial and lamina propria lymphocytes. TCRdb's table, derived via immunoSEQ multiplex PCR, lists solely in-frame clones and lacks some. The table records roughly 15,000 clones, roughly 80% of them present only once. Sequencing used ileum tissue, obtained approximately 480 days after intestinal transplant. These receptors originate from a human patient who received an intestinal transplant, so some T cells may come from the graft donor.

The V gene is TRBV7-3, the J gene TRBJ1-1; no reliable D call. V lost 2 bases and J 2 bases, leaving 6 bases between the germline ends. The CDR3 is made up of 13 amino acids. CDR1 is SGHTA and CDR2 is FQGTGA in the germline V gene. CDR3 bases: TGTGCCAGCAGCTTAGACCATAACACTGAAGCTTTCTTT. Its translation is CASSLDHNTEAFF.

This chain links TRBV9 with TRBJ2-5; no reliable D call. The J call could be wrong; TRBJ2-7 is a better fit for the DNA end. The CDR3 contains 14 residues. Per germline, CDR1 SGDLS and CDR2 YYNGEE. CDR3 bases: TGTGCCAGCAGCGTAGACCAGCAACCCTACGAGCAGTACTTC. Protein product: CASSVDQQPYEQYF.

This clone was recorded a few times. V gene TRBV6-5 combines with J gene TRBJ1-2; D perhaps matches TRBD1 (6 bases). This CDR3 spans 14 amino acids. The V end lost 8 bases, the J end lost 2 bases, and 15 bases lay between the germline ends. Per the germline V gene, CDR1 is MNHEY and CDR2 is SVGAGI. CDR3 DNA: TGTGCCAGCGGGCCGATTACAGGGAACTATGGCTACACCTTC. It codes for CASGPITGNYGYTF.

J is TRBJ2-2 and V is TRBV10-2; the D is unclear. Germline V gene lookup returns CDR1 WSHSY and CDR2 SAAADI. The CDR3 runs 14 residues. Between the trimmed V and J ends, which lost 1 base and 4 bases, there was a span of 7 bases. CDR3 amino acids: CASSEYFLTGELFF. DNA for the CDR3: TGCGCCAGCAGTGAGTACTTCCTCACCGGGGAGCTGTTTTTT.

This clone was counted once. The chain combines TRBV7-2 with TRBJ2-1; TRBD2 agrees at 10 bases. V was pared by 10 bases and J by 2 bases, with 11 bases of the junction left unmatched. CDR1 and CDR2 from the germline V gene are SGHTA and FQGNSA. This CDR3 spans 16 amino acids. The CDR3 region is CATSPSGTSAYNEQFF. CDR3 DNA: TGTGCCACCTCCCCGTCCGGGACTAGCGCCTACAATGAGCAGTTCTTC.

The chain uses TRBV10-1 and TRBJ2-2; no definite D call. V gave up 4 bases and J gave up 3 bases, with 3 bases separating them. CDR1 WNHNN and CDR2 SYGVQD come from the germline V gene (reference sequence). This CDR3 comprises 12 residues. The CDR3: CASSGDTGELFF. CDR3 coding DNA: TGCGCCAGCAGTGGTGACACCGGGGAGCTGTTTTTT.

This clone was detected only once. The chain joins TRBV11-2 to TRBJ2-2; D may be TRBD2 (6 bases). Trimming left V 2 bases short and J 0 bases short, with 7 bases between. CDR1 is SGHAT and CDR2 is FQNNGV in the germline V gene. The CDR3 spans 15 residues. CDR3 amino acids: CASSLWGANTGELFF. CDR3 coding DNA: TGTGCCAGCAGCTTATGGGGGGCGAACACCGGGGAGCTGTTTTTT.

The chain carries TRBV7-3 and TRBJ2-3; TRBD2 matches 10 bases. J was trimmed by 4 bases and V by 5 bases; bases with no gene match: 6. CDR3 length: 15 amino acids. The V gene's germline CDR1 is SGHTA and CDR2 FQGTGA. CDR3 amino acids: CASSPDSGGADTQYF. CDR3 DNA: TGTGCCAGCAGCCCGGACAGCGGGGGGGCAGATACGCAGTATTTT.

This chain joins TRBV10-2 and TRBJ2-2; TRBD1 agrees at 7 bases. With V trimmed by 2 bases and J by 0 bases, 9 bases remained unmatched. The CDR3 length is 18 residues. CDR1 and CDR2 from the germline V gene are WSHSY and SAAADI. The CDR3 spells CASSEPFTGTANTGELFF. Here the CDR3 DNA reads TGCGCCAGCAGTGAGCCCTTTACCGGGACAGCGAACACCGGGGAGCTGTTTTTT.

The genes are TRBV9 and TRBJ1-1; D might be TRBD1 (5 bases). Germline V CDR1 and CDR2: SGDLS, YYNGEE. Trimming shortened V by 3 bases and J by 1 base, and 16 bases separated the two germline ends. The CDR3 spans 16 residues. CDR3 in DNA: TGTGCCAGCAGCGCTAGAGGGGCAGCGGGGAACACTGAAGCTTTCTTT. This gives the protein CASSARGAAGNTEAFF. Looking up the rest from reference TRBV9 and TRBJ1-1 gives the full variable domain: DSGVTQTPKHLITATGQRVTLRCSPRSGDLSVYWYQQSLDQGLQFLIQYYNGEERAKGNILERFSAQQFPDLHSELNLSSLELGDSALYFCASSARGAAGNTEAFFGQGTRLTVV.

This clone was observed a handful of times. The rearrangement uses TRBV7-9 and TRBJ2-3; 8 bases agree with TRBD1. V shed 4 bases and J 0 bases; nucleotides not matched to a gene: 3. There are 15 residues in the CDR3. Germline assignment: CDR1 SEHNR and CDR2 FQNEAQ (reference sequence). In DNA form, the CDR3 reads TGTGCCAGCAGCTCCAGGGGGCTCAGCACAGATACGCAGTATTTT. This encodes CASSSRGLSTDTQYF.